A single sample is the source of the 14 T cell receptor beta chains below, sequenced in a study of PD-1 blockade in classical Hodgkin lymphoma. TCRdb keeps only in-frame clones here, not all; method: immunoSEQ multiplex PCR. The profile shows under 15,000 clones, approximately 80% of them singletons. Time point denoted: cycle 4 day 1 (C4D1), after five to seven weeks of nivolumab. Relapse was seen in all patients after autologous stem cell transplantation, and brentuximab vedotin exposure was variable. Purification of CD4+ T cells from thawed PBMCs was performed via magnetic negative selection. Sequenced here: CD4+ T cells from blood, sampled before the fourth cycle of nivolumab. These TCRs come from a human donor with classical Hodgkin lymphoma.

This chain joins TRBV5-1 and TRBJ2-6, with D possibly called TRBD1 or TRBD2 (5 bases each). Germline CDR1 SGHRS, CDR2 YFSETQ. The CDR3 length is 16 residues. Trimming pared 4 bases from V and 0 bases from J, leaving 11 bases between. The CDR3, as DNA: TGCGCCAGCAGCGCCGGGACGGACTCTGGGGCCAACGTCCTGACTTTC. Translating gives CASSAGTDSGANVLTF.

V gene TRBV7-9 combines with J gene TRBJ1-6; D is unresolved. The CDR3 spans 14 residues. Looked up from germline, CDR1 is SEHNR and CDR2 is FQNEAQ (reference sequence). Trimming stripped 3 bases from V and 6 bases from J, with 9 bases between. CDR3 sequence: CASSFTVTNSPLHF. The CDR3 DNA reads as TGTGCCAGCAGCTTCACAGTAACTAATTCACCCCTCCACTTT.

This clone occurred a few times. This chain joins TRBV19 and TRBJ1-2; no firm D call. This CDR3 comprises 14 residues. V lost 7 bases, J lost 4 bases, and 16 bases lay in between. The germline V gene has CDR1 LNHDA and CDR2 SQIVND (reference sequence). Written as DNA, the CDR3 is TGTGCCAGTAAACCGACCTCGGAGGGCTATGGCTACACCTTC. Residues: CASKPTSEGYGYTF.

The chain recombines TRBV19 with TRBJ1-2, with 11 nucleotides matching TRBD1. V lost 6 bases, J lost 5 bases, and 17 bases stayed unmatched. The germline V gene encodes CDR1 LNHDA and CDR2 SQIVND (reference sequence). This CDR3 has 18 residues. The CDR3 reads CASSLTGTGGEWWYGYTF. CDR3 nucleotide sequence: TGTGCCAGTAGCTTGACCGGGACAGGGGGAGAGTGGTGGTATGGCTACACCTTC.

The gene calls are TRBV7-6 and TRBJ2-1, with TRBD2 identical over 13 bases. This CDR3 region has 17 residues. Germline V gives CDR1 SGHVS, CDR2 FNYEAQ. Losses at the gene ends were 4 bases for V and 0 bases for J; bases not matched to a gene: 3. The CDR3 DNA reads TGTGCCAGCAGCTCCGGGACTAGCGGGGCCTCCTACAATGAGCAGTTCTTC. Amino acid sequence: CASSSGTSGASYNEQFF.

The CDR3 region is CASSMTGDSYNEQFF. CDR3 DNA: TGTGCCAGTAGTATGACCGGAGACAGTTACAATGAGCAGTTCTTC. The chain uses TRBV19 and TRBJ2-1; maybe TRBD1 (5 bases). The CDR3 is made up of 15 amino acids. Germline CDR1 reads LNHDA; CDR2 reads SQIVND (reference sequence). The V end lost 3 bases, the J end lost 4 bases, and 13 bases lay between the germline ends.

The chain recombines TRBV15 with TRBJ2-7, with TRBD1 matching over 10 bases. Germline trimming cut 8 bases from V and 2 bases from J; bases unmatched to any gene: 3. This CDR3 is built from 13 residues. Germline CDR1 reads LNHNV; CDR2 reads YYDKDF (reference sequence). In DNA, the CDR3 is TGTGCCACCCGGGACAGGGGCCCCTACGAGCAGTACTTC. Translation: CATRDRGPYEQYF.

V is TRBV11-2 and J is TRBJ2-3; no clear D gene. The CDR3 extends over 14 amino acids. Germline-derived CDR1 and CDR2 are SGHAT and FQNNGV. V was clipped by 0 bases and J by 0 bases, with 4 bases between them. The CDR3 DNA reads as TGTGCCAGCAGCTTAGATCCCAGCACAGATACGCAGTATTTT. This codes for CASSLDPSTDTQYF.

The chain employs TRBV2 and TRBJ1-1; no firm D call. Trimming took off 1 base at V and 5 bases at J, with 2 bases between the two ends. Germline assignment: CDR1 SNHLY and CDR2 FYNNEI. The CDR3 spans 11 residues. For the CDR3, the DNA is TGTGCCAGCAGTGAAGAGACTGAAGCTTTCTTT. Its translation is CASSEETEAFF.

The rearrangement uses TRBV19 and TRBJ1-1; unclear D gene. The V and J ends lost 5 bases and 1 base respectively, with 8 bases between them. Germline CDR1 and CDR2: LNHDA and SQIVND (reference sequence). CDR3 length: 13 residues. DNA of the CDR3: TGTGCCAGTAGTTTCCGACGGAACACTGAAGCTTTCTTT. This gives the protein CASSFRRNTEAFF.

The chain combines TRBV7-7 with TRBJ2-1, with 11 bases identical to TRBD2. The J segment lost 6 bases and the V segment lost 5 bases, leaving 9 bases of the junction unmatched. CDR1 and CDR2 from the germline V gene are SSHAT and FNYEAQ (reference sequence). The CDR3 runs to 16 residues. CDR3 nucleotides: TGTGCCAGCAGCACCCTAGCGGGGGGAACACTCAATGAGCAGTTCTTC. Protein product: CASSTLAGGTLNEQFF.

This clone was seen only a few times. The V and J genes are TRBV18 and TRBJ2-5; D is undetermined. Germline values: CDR1 KGHSH, CDR2 LQKENI. The CDR3 consists of 14 residues. With 6 bases removed from V and 5 bases from J, the gap between germline ends came to 16 bases. CDR3 DNA: TGTGCCAGCTCCTTCGGAGTTTTAGATGAGACCCAGTACTTC. This sequence encodes CASSFGVLDETQYF.

The chain combines TRBV10-3 with TRBJ2-5; a weak D match, TRBD1 (6 bases). V lost 10 bases and J 8 bases, leaving 14 bases between the germline ends. The CDR3 is 11 residues long. Germline values: CDR1 ENHRY, CDR2 SYGVKD. The CDR3: CATGDTNTQYF. The CDR3 region has the DNA TGTGCCACCGGGGACACCAACACCCAGTACTTC.

The chain combines TRBV14 with TRBJ1-4, with D perhaps matching TRBD1 (5 bases). The V end was cut by 1 base, the J end by 6 bases, with 21 bases between. The germline gives CDR1 SGHDN, CDR2 FVKESK. The CDR3 consists of 18 residues. The CDR3 nucleotides are TGTGCCAGCAGCCAAGCAAAAAGTGAAGGCAGGGTCGATGAAAAACTGTTTTTT. Amino acid sequence: CASSQAKSEGRVDEKLFF. Variable domain in full (rest from reference TRBV14 and TRBJ1-4): EAGVTQFPSHSVIEKGQTVTLRCDPISGHDNLYWYRRVMGKEIKFLLHFVKESKQDESGMPNNRFLAERTGGTYSTLKVQPAELEDSGVYFCASSQAKSEGRVDEKLFFGSGTQLSVL.